This T cell receptor beta chain was obtained from a study of regulatory T cells in long-lasting Graves disease. Points from the study as a whole: Limited sample numbers may have lowered accuracy.

This clonotype came up many times. Its antigen is unidentified. In building TCR beta libraries, iRepertoire HTBI primers were used together with Arm-PCR of CDR3 regions. TCRdb re-analysed the multiplex PCR reads in MiXCR, keeping a single row per CDR3 protein. The data contain 360,000 or so distinct CDR3 sequences, over 15% of them seen just once; the ten biggest clones take up 25% to 30%. Time point given: newly diagnosed GD, antithyroid drugs for less than 3 months. The TCR library was prepared using RNA isolated from PBMCs. Germline loops: CDR1 DFQATT, CDR2 SNEGSKA (reference sequence). The CDR3 covers 11 residues. V was shortened by 6 bases and J by 1 base, with 7 bases between the two germline ends. A further study also used this sample, focusing on T cells in Graves' hyperthyroidism and ophthalmopathy. That paper states: Most thyroid clonotypes expanded above 0.001 were also detected in blood.

The rearrangement uses TRBV20-1 and TRBJ2-7; possibly TRBD1 for D (6 bases). The material was peripheral blood mononuclear cells (PBMCs), obtained at new diagnosis, from a patient treated with antithyroid drugs. The origin of this receptor is a man aged 35 to 55 with Graves disease. The DNA for the CDR3 is TGCAGTGCCGGACAGTCCTACGAGCAGTACTTC. It encodes CSAGQSYEQYF.